Each of the 5 T cell receptor beta chains below was sequenced from the same sample in a study of post-analysis software for immune sequencing data. Study-wide points: Included in a set of 5 or 6 TRBV segments more frequent in patients than controls were TRBV5-6, TRBV5-1 and TRBV20-1.

Every TCR beta cDNA library bore unique molecular identifiers. TCRdb redid the calling of the PCR reads with MiXCR, one entry per CDR3 protein. This table holds some 500,000 distinct CDR3 sequences, over 35% found once. These TCRs are of unknown antigen specificity. The source material was blood. These receptors were taken from a girl aged 10 to 17 with multiple sclerosis.

This clonotype appeared a few times. The rearrangement uses TRBV11-2 and TRBJ2-1; 7 nucleotides align to TRBD1. Germline CDR1 and CDR2: SGHAT and FQNNGV. The ends lost 3 bases at V and 7 bases at J; junction bases unmatched: 9. The CDR3 spans 15 residues. This CDR3 reads CASSFKGAWRNEQFF. The DNA of the CDR3 is TGTGCCAGCAGCTTTAAGGGGGCTTGGCGGAATGAGCAGTTCTTC.

The chain links TRBV9 to TRBJ1-2, with TRBD1 matching over 8 bases. This CDR3 spans 15 amino acids. The germline V gene encodes CDR1 SGDLS and CDR2 YYNGEE. With V trimmed by 0 bases and J by 6 bases, 7 bases remained unmatched. The CDR3 DNA is TGTGCCAGCAGCGTAGAAGCAGGGGGCAGGAATGGCTACACCTTC. Encoded protein: CASSVEAGGRNGYTF.

The CDR3, as DNA: TGTGCCAGCAGCCATCGGGGGGGAAATCCCACAGATACGCAGTATTTT. Translation: CASSHRGGNPTDTQYF. The gene calls are TRBV12-3 or TRBV12-4 and TRBJ2-3; 8 positions agree with TRBD2. Trimming at V came to 6 bases and at J to 2 bases, leaving 10 bases not matched to a gene. The length of the CDR3 is 16 residues.

In its sample, this clonotype was seen a few times. V gene TRBV18 combines with J gene TRBJ2-1, with 7 bases fitting TRBD1. This CDR3 contains 15 residues. Germline CDR1 and CDR2: KGHSH and LQKENI. With 2 bases clipped from V and 3 bases from J, the junction kept 4 bases outside the gene matches. The CDR3 protein is CASSPKGALYNEQFF. CDR3 nucleotide sequence: TGTGCCAGCTCACCAAAGGGGGCCCTCTACAATGAGCAGTTCTTC.

The V call is TRBV28, the J call TRBJ2-4, with D maybe TRBD2 (6 bases). Germline loops: CDR1 MDHEN, CDR2 SYDVKM. Trimming took off 4 bases at V and 8 bases at J, with 24 bases between the two ends. The CDR3 contains 17 residues. CDR3 sequence: CASSSPGYVPSVHIQYF. CDR3 bases: TGTGCCAGCAGTTCCCCCGGCTACGTGCCTAGCGTTCACATTCAGTACTTC.